This T cell receptor beta chain derives from a study of cytomegalovirus exposure and HLA in healthy donors. V lost 1 base and J lost 1, with 16 bases in between. The CDR3 is 17 amino acids. Germline loops: CDR1 SGHRS, CDR2 YFSETQ. Study-level points and caveats: The authors assumed roughly uniform sequencing depth across donors for presence/absence analyses. Most TCR sequences were uncommon, yet certain public TCRs appeared in many donors.

As regards this clone: Its target is not known.

The donors comprised healthy bone marrow donors. This PCR relied on a set of 60 Vbeta primers and 13 Jbeta primers. The protocol was immunoSEQ multiplex PCR, while the TCRdb copy is restricted to in-frame clones and leaves out a portion. The sample has 95,000 to 150,000 clones; over 65% are singletons. The source material was PBMCs. The receptor was isolated from a woman aged 40 to 50 in good health and CMV-seropositive. V is TRBV5-1 and J is TRBJ2-3; D gene unclear. The CDR3 bases are TGCGCCAGCAGCTTGTCCCCCACGACACCGGGCACAGATACGCAGTATTTT. Protein product: CASSLSPTTPGTDTQYF.